The rows below give T cell receptor beta chains drawn from one sample of a study of OX40 agonist ivuxolimab in advanced cancers. Data came from immunoSEQ multiplex PCR; TCRdb stores just in-frame clones and leaves some out. The table records about 96,000 clones, about 84% of them present only once. The specimen was CD4+ or CD8+ T cells sorted from blood, collected in a trial of the OX40 agonist ivuxolimab. These receptors came from an adult with an advanced solid tumor such as melanoma, head and neck, liver or kidney cancer. The CDR3 runs from the conserved cysteine through the conserved F or W. The order of the fields is D gene, clone size, J gene, V gene, CDR3 protein, CDR3 DNA. D genes are given only for firm matches. The listing skips clone size in some rows; elsewhere it reads once, few, many or a size class.

.,.,TRBJ1-1,TRBV6-5,CASRSLLSGFTEAFF,TGTGCCAGCAGGTCATTACTATCAGGGTTTACTGAAGCTTTCTTT
TRBD2,.,TRBJ2-1,TRBV9,CASSVVGLAGKPQFF,TGTGCCAGCAGCGTAGTCGGACTAGCGGGGAAGCCGCAGTTCTTC
TRBD1,.,TRBJ1-2,TRBV2,CAGRGDSLNYGYTF,TGTGCCGGAAGAGGGGACAGCCTTAACTATGGCTACACCTTC
TRBD1,few,TRBJ1-2,TRBV19,CASSIGGQADYLSNYGYTF,TGTGCCAGTAGTATCGGTGGACAGGCCGACTATCTAAGTAACTATGGCTACACCTTC
TRBD2,.,TRBJ2-3,TRBV11-2,CASSRGGLVEQDTQYF,TGTGCCAGCAGCCGAGGGGGACTAGTGGAGCAGGATACGCAGTATTTT
TRBD1,few,TRBJ2-3,TRBV2,CASSPDRASDTQYF,TGTGCCAGCAGTCCGGACAGGGCGTCAGATACGCAGTATTTT
TRBD1,.,TRBJ2-5,TRBV30,CAWRARTGPHQETQYF,TGTGCCTGGAGAGCAAGGACAGGGCCTCACCAAGAGACCCAGTACTTC
.,.,TRBJ2-2,TRBV5-4,CASSLGLGRDTGELFF,TGTGCCAGCAGCTTGGGCTTGGGGCGGGACACCGGGGAGCTGTTTTTT
TRBD2,once,TRBJ2-3,TRBV7-2,CASSLKRGGDTQYF,TGTGCCAGCAGCTTGAAGCGGGGGGGAGATACGCAGTATTTT
TRBD1,few,TRBJ2-7,TRBV4-1,CASSQGQGAGYEQYF,TGCGCCAGCAGCCAAGGACAGGGGGCGGGGTACGAGCAGTACTTC
TRBD2,.,TRBJ2-7,TRBV2,CASSEEGSGWGREENEQYF,TGTGCCAGCAGTGAAGAGGGTTCAGGGTGGGGCCGGGAGGAAAACGAGCAGTACTTC